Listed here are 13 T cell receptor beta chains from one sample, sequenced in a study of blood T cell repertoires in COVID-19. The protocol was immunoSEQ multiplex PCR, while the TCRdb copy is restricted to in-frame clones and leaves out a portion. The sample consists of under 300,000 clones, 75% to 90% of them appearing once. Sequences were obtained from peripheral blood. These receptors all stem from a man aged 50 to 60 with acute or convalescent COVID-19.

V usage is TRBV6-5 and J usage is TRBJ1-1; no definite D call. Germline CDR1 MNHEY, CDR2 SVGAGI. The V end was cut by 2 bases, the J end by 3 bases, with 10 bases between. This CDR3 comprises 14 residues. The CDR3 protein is CASSYRRVDTEAFF. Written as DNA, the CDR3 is TGTGCCAGCAGTTACCGGAGGGTAGACACTGAAGCTTTCTTT.

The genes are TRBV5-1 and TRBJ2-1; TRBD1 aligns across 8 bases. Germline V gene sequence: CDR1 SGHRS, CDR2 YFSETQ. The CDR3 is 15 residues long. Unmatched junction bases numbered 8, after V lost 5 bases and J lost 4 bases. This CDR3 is CASRPSGQGYNEQFF. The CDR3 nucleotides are TGCGCCAGCAGACCCTCCGGACAGGGATACAATGAGCAGTTCTTC.

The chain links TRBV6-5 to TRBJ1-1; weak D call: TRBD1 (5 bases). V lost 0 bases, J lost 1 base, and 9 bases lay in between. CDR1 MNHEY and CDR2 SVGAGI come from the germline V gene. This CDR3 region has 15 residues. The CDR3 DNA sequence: TGTGCCAGCAGTTACTCGTTTCAGGGGAACACTGAAGCTTTCTTT. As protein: CASSYSFQGNTEAFF.

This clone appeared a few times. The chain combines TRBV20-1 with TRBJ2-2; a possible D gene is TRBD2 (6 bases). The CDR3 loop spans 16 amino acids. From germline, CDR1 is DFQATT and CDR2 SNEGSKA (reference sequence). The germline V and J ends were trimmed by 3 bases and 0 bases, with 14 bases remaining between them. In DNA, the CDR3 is TGCAGTGCTAGTCCCGGGACTCCTCCGAACACCGGGGAGCTGTTTTTT. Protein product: CSASPGTPPNTGELFF.

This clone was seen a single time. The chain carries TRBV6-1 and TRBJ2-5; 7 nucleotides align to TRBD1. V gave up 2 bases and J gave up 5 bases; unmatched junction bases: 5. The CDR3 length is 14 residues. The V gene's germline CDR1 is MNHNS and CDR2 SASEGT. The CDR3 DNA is TGTGCCAGCAGTGAAATTACAGGGGCGGAGACCCAGTACTTC. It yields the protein CASSEITGAETQYF.

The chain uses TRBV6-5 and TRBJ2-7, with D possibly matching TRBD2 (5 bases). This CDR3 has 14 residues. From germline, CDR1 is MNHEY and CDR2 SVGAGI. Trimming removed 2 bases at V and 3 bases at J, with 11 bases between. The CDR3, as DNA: TGTGCCAGCAGTTACGGTGCGGGCTTCTACGAGCAGTACTTC. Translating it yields CASSYGAGFYEQYF.

The CDR3 loop reads CASRHKDQPQHF. DNA of the CDR3: TGTGCCAGCAGACACAAAGATCAGCCCCAGCATTTT. This chain joins TRBV6-5 and TRBJ1-5; no clear D. This CDR3 has 12 residues. The germline gives CDR1 MNHEY, CDR2 SVGAGI. V was cut by 6 bases and J by 5 bases, with 8 bases left in between.

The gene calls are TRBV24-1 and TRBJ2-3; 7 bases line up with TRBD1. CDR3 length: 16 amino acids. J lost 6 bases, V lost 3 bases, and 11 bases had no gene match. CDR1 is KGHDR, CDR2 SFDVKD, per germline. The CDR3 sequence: CATSDPHRGLGDTQYF. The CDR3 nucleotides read TGTGCCACCAGTGATCCCCACAGGGGCCTTGGGGATACGCAGTATTTT.

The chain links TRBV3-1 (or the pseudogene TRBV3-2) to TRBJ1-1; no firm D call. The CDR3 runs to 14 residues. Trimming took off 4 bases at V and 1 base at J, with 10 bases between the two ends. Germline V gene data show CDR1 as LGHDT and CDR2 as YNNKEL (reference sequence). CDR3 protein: CASSPRQRNTEAFF. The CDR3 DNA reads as TGTGCCAGCAGCCCGCGGCAAAGGAACACTGAAGCTTTCTTT.

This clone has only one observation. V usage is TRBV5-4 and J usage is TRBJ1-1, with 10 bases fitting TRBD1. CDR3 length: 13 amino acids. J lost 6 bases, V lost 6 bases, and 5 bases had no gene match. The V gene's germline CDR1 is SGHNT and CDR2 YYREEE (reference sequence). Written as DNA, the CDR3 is TGTGCCAGCAAGACGGGGACAGGGGCTGAAGCTTTCTTT. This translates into CASKTGTGAEAFF.

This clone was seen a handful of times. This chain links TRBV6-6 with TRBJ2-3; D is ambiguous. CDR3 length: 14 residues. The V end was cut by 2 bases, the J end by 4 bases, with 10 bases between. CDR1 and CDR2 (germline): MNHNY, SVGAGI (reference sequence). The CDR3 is CASSYASRSDTQYF. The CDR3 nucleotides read TGTGCCAGCAGTTACGCCTCGAGGTCAGATACGCAGTATTTT.

CDR3 in DNA: TGTGCCAGTAGTCCTCGGGACAGGGCTGGCTATGGCTACACCTTC. The encoded protein is CASSPRDRAGYGYTF. The chain links TRBV19 to TRBJ1-2, with 9 nucleotides matching TRBD1. Per the germline V gene, CDR1 is LNHDA and CDR2 is SQIVND (reference sequence). The CDR3 length is 15 residues. After removal of 5 bases from V and 4 bases from J, the junction contained 8 bases not matched to a gene.

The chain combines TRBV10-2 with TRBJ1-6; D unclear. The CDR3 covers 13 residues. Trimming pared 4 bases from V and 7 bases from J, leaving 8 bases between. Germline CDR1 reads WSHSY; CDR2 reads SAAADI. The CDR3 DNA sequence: TGCGCCAGCAGTGGACAAGGAAATTCACCCCTCCACTTT. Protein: CASSGQGNSPLHF.